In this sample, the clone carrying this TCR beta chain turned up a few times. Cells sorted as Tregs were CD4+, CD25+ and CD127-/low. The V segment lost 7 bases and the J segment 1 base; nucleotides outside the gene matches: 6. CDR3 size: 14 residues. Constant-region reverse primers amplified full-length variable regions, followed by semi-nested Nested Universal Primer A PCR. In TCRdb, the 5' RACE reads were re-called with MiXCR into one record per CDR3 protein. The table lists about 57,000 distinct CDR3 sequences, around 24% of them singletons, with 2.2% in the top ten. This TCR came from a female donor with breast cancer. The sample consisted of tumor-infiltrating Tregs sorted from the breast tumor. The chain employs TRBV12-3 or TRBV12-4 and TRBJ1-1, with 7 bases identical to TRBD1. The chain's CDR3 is CASNRQGGNTEAFF. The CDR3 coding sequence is TGTGCCAGCAACCGACAGGGTGGGAACACTGAAGCTTTCTTT.